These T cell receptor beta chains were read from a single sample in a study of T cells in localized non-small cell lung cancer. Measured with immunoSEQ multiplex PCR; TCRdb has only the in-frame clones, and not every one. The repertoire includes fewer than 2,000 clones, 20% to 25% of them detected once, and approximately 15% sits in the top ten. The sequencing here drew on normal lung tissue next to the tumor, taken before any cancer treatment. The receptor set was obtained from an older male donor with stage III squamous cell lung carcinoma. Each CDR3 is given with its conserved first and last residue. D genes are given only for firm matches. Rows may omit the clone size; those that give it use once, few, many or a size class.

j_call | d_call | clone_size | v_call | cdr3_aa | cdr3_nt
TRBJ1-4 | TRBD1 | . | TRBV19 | CASSGTGAVTNEKLFF | TGTGCCAGCTCTGGGACAGGGGCTGTAACTAATGAAAAACTGTTTTTT
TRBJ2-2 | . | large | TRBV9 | CASSVVEGAGELFF | TGTGCCAGCAGCGTAGTTGAGGGAGCCGGGGAGCTGTTTTTT
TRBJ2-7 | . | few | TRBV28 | CASVRDGAYEQYF | TGTGCCAGCGTCCGGGACGGAGCCTACGAGCAGTACTTC
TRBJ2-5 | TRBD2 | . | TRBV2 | CASRPGLAVQETQYF | TGTGCCAGCAGGCCGGGACTAGCGGTCCAAGAGACCCAGTACTTC
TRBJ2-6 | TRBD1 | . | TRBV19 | CASSIERQGQLSSGANVLTF | TGTGCCAGTAGTATAGAACGTCAGGGACAGTTGAGCTCTGGGGCCAACGTCCTGACTTTC
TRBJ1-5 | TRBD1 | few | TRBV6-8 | CASSLGQEDNQPQHF | TGTGCCAGCAGTCTTGGACAGGAGGACAATCAGCCCCAGCATTTT
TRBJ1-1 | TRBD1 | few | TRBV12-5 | CASSKGGTASNTEAFF | TGTGCTAGTTCAAAGGGCGGGACAGCTTCGAACACTGAAGCTTTCTTT
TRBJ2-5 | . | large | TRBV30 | CAWSDPAAELYQETQYF | TGTGCCTGGAGTGACCCCGCCGCGGAACTGTACCAAGAGACCCAGTACTTC
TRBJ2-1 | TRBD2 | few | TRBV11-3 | CASSLQSGTYNEQFF | TGTGCCAGCAGCTTACAAAGCGGGACCTACAATGAGCAGTTCTTC
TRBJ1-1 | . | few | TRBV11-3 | CASRLDSRRDMLSEAFF | TGTGCCAGCAGACTGGATTCCCGCCGGGACATGCTCTCTGAAGCTTTCTTT
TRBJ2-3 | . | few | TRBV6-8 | CASSLPGFTLSSTDTQYF | TGTGCCAGCAGTTTGCCCGGGTTTACCTTATCTAGCACAGATACGCAGTATTTT
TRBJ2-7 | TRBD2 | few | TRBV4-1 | CASSPWPAGEYEQYF | TGCGCCAGCAGTCCCTGGCCAGCGGGGGAATACGAGCAGTACTTC
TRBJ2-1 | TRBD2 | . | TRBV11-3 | CASTRLAGPNNEQFF | TGTGCCAGCACCCGACTAGCGGGACCCAACAATGAGCAGTTCTTC
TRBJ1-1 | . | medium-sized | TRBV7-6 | CASSQTGKAAEAFF | TGTGCCAGCAGTCAAACAGGGAAGGCGGCTGAAGCTTTCTTT
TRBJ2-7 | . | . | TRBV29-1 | CSVGGEGYEQYF | TGCAGCGTGGGGGGAGAGGGCTACGAGCAGTACTTC
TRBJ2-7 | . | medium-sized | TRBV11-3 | CASSPRDLTYEQYF | TGTGCCAGCAGCCCCCGGGACTTAACCTACGAGCAGTACTTC
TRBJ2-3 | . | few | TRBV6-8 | CASSPWQGGGTDTQYF | TGTGCCAGCAGTCCTTGGCAGGGTGGCGGCACAGATACGCAGTATTTT
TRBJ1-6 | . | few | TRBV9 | CASSPLGQRRGNSPLHF | TGTGCCAGCAGCCCGCTAGGTCAGCGGAGGGGAAATTCACCCCTCCACTTT
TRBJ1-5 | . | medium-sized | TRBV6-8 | CASDLNSNQPQHF | TGTGCCAGTGATCTTAATAGCAATCAGCCCCAGCATTTT
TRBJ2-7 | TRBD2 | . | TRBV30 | CAWSAAGGAVYEQYF | TGTGCCTGGAGTGCCGCGGGAGGCGCCGTCTACGAGCAGTACTTC
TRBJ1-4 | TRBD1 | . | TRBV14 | CASSRGTGNEKLFF | TGTGCCAGCAGCCGCGGGACAGGAAATGAAAAACTGTTTTTT
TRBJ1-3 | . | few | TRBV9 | CASAITGGNTIYF | TGTGCCAGCGCTATCACTGGTGGAAACACCATATATTTT
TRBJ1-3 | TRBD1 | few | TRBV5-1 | CASSQDRDRNYGNTIYF | TGCGCCAGCAGCCAAGACCGGGACAGGAATTACGGAAACACCATATATTTT
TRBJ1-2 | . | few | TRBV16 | CASSQSGQTYGYTF | TGTGCCAGCAGCCAATCAGGGCAGACTTATGGCTACACCTTC
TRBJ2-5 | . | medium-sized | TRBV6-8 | CASSTGRAAETQYF | TGTGCCAGCAGCACCGGTAGAGCCGCCGAGACCCAGTACTTC
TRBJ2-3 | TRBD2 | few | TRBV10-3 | CAISESGSGRRTDTQYF | TGTGCCATCAGTGAGTCGGGAAGCGGGAGGAGGACAGATACGCAGTATTTT
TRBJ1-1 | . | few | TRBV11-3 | CASSLEHLMNTEAFF | TGTGCCAGCAGCTTGGAACACCTCATGAACACTGAAGCTTTCTTT
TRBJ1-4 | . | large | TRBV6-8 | CASSYTTGTNEKLFF | TGTGCCAGCAGTTACACGACAGGAACTAATGAAAAACTGTTTTTT